This is a list of T cell receptor beta chains from one sample in a study of patients and donors after allogeneic stem cell transplantation. A single record per CDR3 protein comes from TCRdb applying MiXCR to the RT-PCR reads. The sample lists 150,000 to 200,000 distinct CDR3 sequences, roughly 40% occurring once. The material sequenced was blood, either unsorted or a sorted T cell fraction (not recorded which). Source of these receptors: a human donor who was either an allogeneic HSCT recipient or a stem cell or donor lymphocyte infusion donor (not recorded which). It is not recorded whose cells these are; they may come from a transplant donor. Each CDR3 is given with its conserved first and last residue. D genes are given only for firm matches. Size is stated for part of the rows, as once, few or many counts, or as a class when the clone is expanded.

clone size | D gene | J gene | V gene | CDR3 protein | CDR3 DNA
few | TRBD1 | TRBJ1-1 | TRBV7-8 | CASSLKGAFEAFF | TGTGCCAGCAGCTTAAAGGGGGCTTTCGAAGCTTTCTTT
few | NA | TRBJ2-7 | TRBV9 | CASSSSRETYEQYF | TGTGCCAGCAGCTCGTCACGGGAAACCTACGAGCAGTACTTC
NA | TRBD2 | TRBJ2-7 | TRBV4-3 | CASSQTIRAGAAEQYF | TGCGCCAGCAGCCAAACGATCCGAGCGGGAGCGGCCGAGCAGTACTTC
NA | NA | TRBJ1-1 | TRBV4-3 | CASSQGIRVNTEAFF | TGCGCCAGCAGCCAAGGAATCAGGGTTAACACTGAAGCTTTCTTT
NA | NA | TRBJ2-7 | TRBV5-1 | CASSLGGVNEQYF | TGCGCCAGCAGCCTCGGAGGGGTTAACGAGCAGTACTTC
NA | NA | TRBJ2-1 | TRBV20-1 | CSARADSPSYNEQFF | TGCAGTGCTAGGGCCGACAGCCCCTCCTACAATGAGCAGTTCTTC
NA | NA | TRBJ1-2 | TRBV6-5 | CASSSTPDSYGYTF | TGTGCCAGCAGTTCCACCCCGGACTCTTACGGCTACACCTTC
few | TRBD2 | TRBJ2-1 | TRBV2 | CASSAASGYNEQFF | TGTGCCAGCAGTGCGGCTAGCGGCTACAATGAGCAGTTCTTC
NA | TRBD1 | TRBJ2-1 | TRBV6-6 | CASSSPGQGAQSSYNEQFF | TGTGCCAGCAGCTCGCCGGGACAGGGGGCACAAAGCTCCTACAATGAGCAGTTCTTC
NA | NA | TRBJ2-3 | TRBV12-3/TRBV12-4 | CASKGGELRTDTQYF | TGTGCCAGCAAAGGAGGGGAGCTTAGGACAGATACGCAGTATTTT
NA | TRBD2 | TRBJ2-1 | TRBV12-3/TRBV12-4 | CASSLLAGFYNEQFF | TGTGCCAGCAGCCTCTTAGCGGGTTTCTACAATGAGCAGTTCTTC
few | NA | TRBJ1-2 | TRBV12-3/TRBV12-4 | CASSLPGRPNYGYTF | TGTGCCAGCAGTTTACCGGGGAGGCCTAACTATGGCTACACCTTC
few | NA | TRBJ1-2 | TRBV21-1 | CASSNGRVGGYTF | TGTGCCAGCAGCAATGGAAGGGTTGGGGGCTACACCTTC
NA | NA | TRBJ1-1 | TRBV20-1 | CSAREGAIPPEAFF | TGCAGTGCTAGAGAGGGGGCTATTCCCCCTGAAGCTTTCTTT
few | NA | TRBJ2-1 | TRBV5-1 | CASSFGGMEYNEQFF | TGCGCCAGCAGCTTCGGAGGGATGGAGTACAATGAGCAGTTCTTC
NA | NA | TRBJ2-5 | TRBV6-2/TRBV6-3 | CASSYGGIQETQYF | TGTGCCAGCAGTTACGGCGGGATCCAAGAGACCCAGTACTTC